This T cell receptor beta chain originates from a study of T cells in Graves' hyperthyroidism and ophthalmopathy. TCR beta CDR3 region amplification was performed from RNA transcripts. First-round RT-PCR with HTBI primers amplified the TCR CDR3 region. TCRdb passed the multiplex PCR reads through MiXCR, listing each CDR3 protein once. The repertoire holds 300,000 to 450,000 distinct CDR3 sequences, with roughly 25% as singletons. Every diagnosis used clinical symptoms, serum thyroxine and TRAb, thyroid ultrasound and orbital computed tomography. This clonotype was detected many times. Germline V gene data show CDR1 as SEHNR and CDR2 as FQNEAQ (reference sequence). The CDR3 runs to 17 residues. The ends lost 5 bases at V and 0 bases at J; junction bases unmatched: 9.

Sequenced input: blood. The V and J genes are TRBV7-9 and TRBJ2-7; TRBD1 matches at 11 bases. This receptor was obtained from a man in his fifties or sixties with Graves' hyperthyroidism. CDR3 sequence: CASSHRDGTGGSYEQYF. CDR3 in DNA: TGTGCCAGCAGCCACCGTGATGGGACAGGGGGCTCCTACGAGCAGTACTTC.